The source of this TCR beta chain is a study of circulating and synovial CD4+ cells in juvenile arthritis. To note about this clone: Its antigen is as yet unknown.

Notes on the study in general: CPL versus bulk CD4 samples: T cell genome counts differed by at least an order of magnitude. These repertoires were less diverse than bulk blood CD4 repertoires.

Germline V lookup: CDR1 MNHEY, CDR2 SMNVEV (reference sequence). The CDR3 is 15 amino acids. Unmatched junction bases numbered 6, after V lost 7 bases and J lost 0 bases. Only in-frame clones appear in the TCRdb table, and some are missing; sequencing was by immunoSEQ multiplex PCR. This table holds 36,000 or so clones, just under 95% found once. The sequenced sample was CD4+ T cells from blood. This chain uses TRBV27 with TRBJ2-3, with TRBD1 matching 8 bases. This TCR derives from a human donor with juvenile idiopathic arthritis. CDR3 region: CASMEDRVSTDTQYF. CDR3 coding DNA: TGTGCCAGCATGGAGGACAGGGTTAGCACAGATACGCAGTATTTT.